This TCR beta chain was captured in a study of T cell changes during pregnancy in multiple sclerosis. This CDR3 is 15 amino acids long. The ends were cut back, 0 bases at V and 3 bases at J, with 11 bases in the middle. Germline values: CDR1 LNHNV, CDR2 YYDKDF (reference sequence). Measured with immunoSEQ multiplex PCR; TCRdb has only the in-frame clones, and not every one. The table has 90,000 or so clones, approximately 89% seen once. V and J are TRBV15 and TRBJ2-5; unclear D gene. Sample: peripheral blood, taken in the first trimester of pregnancy. The TCR comes from a female donor in good health, enrolled as a control in a pregnancy study. The CDR3 DNA reads as TGTGCCACCAGCAGAGATCCAGGAAACAAAGAGACCCAGTACTTC. Translated, it gives CATSRDPGNKETQYF.